The present TCR beta chain was sequenced within a study of blood T cell repertoires in COVID-19. For the study at large: Sites across the United States, Italy and Spain contributed samples from acute and convalescent COVID-19.

In its sample, this clone was seen a few times. Repertoires were generated with immunoSEQ multiplex PCR, while TCRdb's copy carries only in-frame clones and drops some. The table has about 53,000 clones, over 70% seen once. V shed 3 bases, J shed 2 bases, and the junction held 6 bases outside the gene matches. This CDR3 region has 15 residues. Per germline, CDR1 SGHRS and CDR2 YFSETQ. The specimen was peripheral blood. This chain joins TRBV5-1 and TRBJ2-5; 8 nucleotides agree with TRBD1. The receptor comes from a human donor with active or convalescent COVID-19. The donor label of this sample is uncertain. This CDR3 is CASSSDRVGQETQYF. DNA of the CDR3: TGCGCCAGCAGCTCGGACAGGGTTGGGCAAGAGACCCAGTACTTC.